These T cell receptor beta chains were read from a single sample in a study of regulatory dendritic cells for organ transplantation. This table comes from immunoSEQ multiplex PCR, and its TCRdb copy is limited to in-frame clones, with some not included. The profile shows about 12,000 clones, 89% of them singletons. For these TCRs, the target antigens are not known. The sequenced sample consisted of naive CD8+ T cells from blood cultured with regulatory dendritic cells. These receptor sequences come from a human donor in good health. Both conserved end residues are part of each CDR3. D genes are given only for firm matches. The size field is filled for only some rows; it gives once, few, many or a size class.

d_gene: .; v_gene: TRBV6-5; abundance: .; j_gene: TRBJ1-1; CDR3aa: CASSYPGREAFF; CDR3nt: TGTGCCAGCAGTTACCCCGGGAGGGAAGCTTTCTTT
d_gene: TRBD2; v_gene: TRBV7-9; abundance: .; j_gene: TRBJ2-3; CDR3aa: CASSVAAGLAASTDTQYF; CDR3nt: TGTGCCAGCAGCGTCGCCGCCGGGCTAGCGGCTAGCACAGATACGCAGTATTTT
d_gene: .; v_gene: TRBV6-6; abundance: .; j_gene: TRBJ2-2; CDR3aa: CASGGNTGELFF; CDR3nt: TGTGCCAGCGGGGGCAACACCGGGGAGCTGTTTTTT
d_gene: .; v_gene: TRBV13; abundance: once; j_gene: TRBJ2-3; CDR3aa: CASSSVLEDTQYF; CDR3nt: TGTGCCAGCAGCTCCGTCCTGGAGGATACGCAGTATTTT
d_gene: .; v_gene: TRBV29-1; abundance: once; j_gene: TRBJ2-5; CDR3aa: CSVEERGRGVETQYF; CDR3nt: TGCAGCGTTGAAGAGCGCGGCAGGGGAGTAGAGACCCAGTACTTC
d_gene: .; v_gene: TRBV6-1; abundance: .; j_gene: TRBJ2-7; CDR3aa: CASLTKEYEQYF; CDR3nt: TGTGCCAGCCTCACAAAGGAATACGAGCAGTACTTC
d_gene: .; v_gene: TRBV11-2; abundance: .; j_gene: TRBJ2-4; CDR3aa: CASSYLRDNVRTKYIQYF; CDR3nt: TGTGCCAGCAGCTATTTGAGGGACAATGTGAGAACCAAATACATTCAGTACTTC
d_gene: TRBD2; v_gene: TRBV27; abundance: few; j_gene: TRBJ2-2; CDR3aa: CASSLAGTSVTGELFF; CDR3nt: TGTGCCAGCAGTTTAGCCGGGACTAGCGTCACCGGGGAGCTGTTTTTT
d_gene: .; v_gene: TRBV5-4; abundance: .; j_gene: TRBJ1-1; CDR3aa: CASSLSAGVSEAFF; CDR3nt: TGTGCCAGCAGCCTGTCTGCAGGGGTATCCGAAGCTTTCTTT
d_gene: .; v_gene: TRBV11-1; abundance: .; j_gene: TRBJ2-7; CDR3aa: CASSVRGNYEQYF; CDR3nt: TGTGCCAGCAGCGTACGTGGGAACTACGAGCAGTACTTC
d_gene: TRBD2; v_gene: TRBV7-9; abundance: .; j_gene: TRBJ2-5; CDR3aa: CASSSFGGAGETQYF; CDR3nt: TGTGCCAGCAGCAGTTTCGGGGGGGCCGGGGAGACCCAGTACTTC
d_gene: .; v_gene: TRBV11-2; abundance: .; j_gene: TRBJ2-7; CDR3aa: CASRGSTYEQYF; CDR3nt: TGTGCCAGCAGAGGGTCCACCTACGAGCAGTACTTC
d_gene: .; v_gene: TRBV7-6; abundance: .; j_gene: TRBJ1-1; CDR3aa: CASSLEGVGTGSTEAFF; CDR3nt: TGTGCCAGCAGCTTAGAGGGAGTAGGAACAGGGTCCACTGAAGCTTTCTTT
d_gene: .; v_gene: TRBV28; abundance: .; j_gene: TRBJ1-1; CDR3aa: CASMDTEAFF; CDR3nt: TGTGCCAGCATGGACACTGAAGCTTTCTTT
d_gene: TRBD1; v_gene: TRBV18; abundance: .; j_gene: TRBJ2-3; CDR3aa: CASPPGQELGADTQYF; CDR3nt: TGTGCCAGCCCCCCGGGACAGGAACTTGGCGCAGATACGCAGTATTTT
d_gene: .; v_gene: TRBV19; abundance: .; j_gene: TRBJ1-2; CDR3aa: CASSIGAEDYGYTF; CDR3nt: TGTGCCAGTAGTATAGGGGCCGAGGACTATGGCTACACCTTC
d_gene: .; v_gene: TRBV9; abundance: .; j_gene: TRBJ2-3; CDR3aa: CASSQGGGFTDTQYF; CDR3nt: TGTGCCAGCAGCCAAGGCGGGGGCTTCACAGATACGCAGTATTTT
d_gene: .; v_gene: TRBV4-3; abundance: .; j_gene: TRBJ2-5; CDR3aa: CASSHGWGTQETQYF; CDR3nt: TGCGCCAGCAGCCACGGGTGGGGAACCCAAGAGACCCAGTACTTC
d_gene: TRBD2; v_gene: TRBV7-9; abundance: .; j_gene: TRBJ2-1; CDR3aa: CASSTPAGVTGEQFF; CDR3nt: TGTGCCAGCAGCACCCCAGCGGGAGTGACGGGTGAGCAGTTCTTC
d_gene: .; v_gene: TRBV9; abundance: .; j_gene: TRBJ2-5; CDR3aa: CASSLGGALQTQYF; CDR3nt: TGTGCCAGCAGCTTGGGGGGGGCGCTGCAGACCCAGTACTTC
d_gene: .; v_gene: TRBV27; abundance: .; j_gene: TRBJ2-3; CDR3aa: CASSLGVLSTDTQYF; CDR3nt: TGTGCCAGCAGTTTAGGGGTTCTGAGCACAGATACGCAGTATTTT
d_gene: TRBD1; v_gene: TRBV28; abundance: .; j_gene: TRBJ1-4; CDR3aa: CASRARQGYEKLFF; CDR3nt: TGTGCCAGCAGGGCTCGACAGGGTTATGAAAAACTGTTTTTT
d_gene: .; v_gene: TRBV27; abundance: .; j_gene: TRBJ2-3; CDR3aa: CASSLRGDTQYF; CDR3nt: TGTGCCAGCAGTTTAAGGGGAGATACGCAGTATTTT
d_gene: .; v_gene: TRBV23-1; abundance: .; j_gene: TRBJ1-3; CDR3aa: CASSIKGNAGNTIYF; CDR3nt: TGCGCCAGCAGTATTAAGGGGAACGCTGGAAACACCATATATTTT
d_gene: .; v_gene: TRBV7-6; abundance: .; j_gene: TRBJ1-2; CDR3aa: CASSLARDSYYGYTF; CDR3nt: TGTGCCAGCAGCTTAGCTCGTGACAGCTACTATGGCTACACCTTC
d_gene: .; v_gene: TRBV4-3; abundance: .; j_gene: TRBJ2-3; CDR3aa: CASSPVWGGPPDTQYF; CDR3nt: TGCGCCAGCAGCCCAGTATGGGGGGGGCCCCCAGATACGCAGTATTTT
d_gene: .; v_gene: TRBV10-3; abundance: .; j_gene: TRBJ2-2; CDR3aa: CAISAYPGLANTGELFF; CDR3nt: TGTGCCATCAGCGCTTATCCGGGACTGGCGAACACCGGGGAGCTGTTTTTT
d_gene: .; v_gene: TRBV2; abundance: .; j_gene: TRBJ2-1; CDR3aa: CAGTGRSYNEQFF; CDR3nt: TGTGCCGGAACAGGGCGCTCCTACAATGAGCAGTTCTTC
d_gene: .; v_gene: TRBV25-1; abundance: .; j_gene: TRBJ1-2; CDR3aa: CASSVGLWDGYTF; CDR3nt: TGTGCCAGCAGTGTCGGGCTTTGGGATGGCTACACCTTC